A single sample is the source of the 3 T cell receptor beta chains below, sequenced in a study of T cells expressing NK-cell markers. TCRdb reprocessed the 5' RACE reads and stores each CDR3 protein as one record, lacking DNA. In all, the sample yields 300,000 to 500,000 distinct CDR3 sequences. The material sequenced was blood T cells: a sorted CD56 or NKG2C T cell subset, CD4+ or CD8+ T cells, or bulk PBMC T cells (not recorded which). The source is a woman between 50 and 59 years old in good health.

The rearrangement joins TRBV7-9 to TRBJ2-2; TCRdb's D gene call, TRBD2, goes unchecked for lack of DNA. The germline gives CDR1 SEHNR, CDR2 FQNEAQ (reference sequence). This CDR3 is 17 amino acids long. This chain's CDR3 is CASSRTSGSGSTGELFF. Supplemented by reference TRBV7-9 and TRBJ2-2, the full variable domain reads DTGVSQNPRHKITKRGQNVTFRCDPISEHNRLYWYRQTLGQGPEFLTYFQNEAQLEKSRLLSDRFSAERPKGSFSTLEIQRTEQGDSAMYLCASSRTSGSGSTGELFFGEGSRLTVL.

The gene calls are TRBV13 and TRBJ1-1; the D call of TRBD1 rests on TCRdb alone, since no DNA is present to check it. Germline CDR1 is PRHDT and CDR2 is FYEKMQ (reference sequence). The length of the CDR3 is 15 residues. CDR3 amino acids: CASSGPRLVNTEAFF.

This chain uses TRBV5-1 with TRBJ2-3; TCRdb selects TRBD2, and the lack of DNA leaves this call unchecked. CDR1 and CDR2 (germline): SGHRS, YFSETQ. The CDR3 runs to 14 residues. CDR3 region: CASSPGEGRDTQYF.